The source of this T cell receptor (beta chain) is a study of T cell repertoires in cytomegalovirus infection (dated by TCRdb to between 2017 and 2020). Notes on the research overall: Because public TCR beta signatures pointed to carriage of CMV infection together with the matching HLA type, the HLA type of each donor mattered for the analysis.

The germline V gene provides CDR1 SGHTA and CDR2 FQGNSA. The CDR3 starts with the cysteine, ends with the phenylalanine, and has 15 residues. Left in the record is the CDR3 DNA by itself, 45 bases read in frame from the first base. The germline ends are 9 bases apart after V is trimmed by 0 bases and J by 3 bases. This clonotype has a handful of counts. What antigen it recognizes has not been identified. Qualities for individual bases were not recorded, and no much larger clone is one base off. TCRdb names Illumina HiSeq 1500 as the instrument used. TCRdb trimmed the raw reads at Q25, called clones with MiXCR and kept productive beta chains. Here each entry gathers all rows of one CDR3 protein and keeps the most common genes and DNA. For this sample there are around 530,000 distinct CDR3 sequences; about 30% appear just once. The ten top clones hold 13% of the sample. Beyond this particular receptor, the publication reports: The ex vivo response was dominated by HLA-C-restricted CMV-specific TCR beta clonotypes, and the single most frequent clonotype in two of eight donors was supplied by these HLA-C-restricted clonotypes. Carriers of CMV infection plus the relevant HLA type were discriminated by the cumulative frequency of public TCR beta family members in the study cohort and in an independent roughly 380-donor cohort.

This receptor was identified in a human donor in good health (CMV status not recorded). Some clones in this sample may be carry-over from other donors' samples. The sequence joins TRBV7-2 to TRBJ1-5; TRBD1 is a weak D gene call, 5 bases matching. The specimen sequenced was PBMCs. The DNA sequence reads TGTGCCAGCAGCTTAGCGCCGGGGCCCAATCAGCCCCAGCATTTT. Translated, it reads CASSLAPGPNQPQHF.